The 30 T cell receptor beta chains listed next were all sequenced from one sample in a study of post-analysis software for immune sequencing data. Prepared libraries of TCR beta cDNA carried unique molecular identifiers. Via MiXCR, TCRdb re-called the PCR reads, giving one row per CDR3 protein. Among about 400,000 distinct CDR3 sequences, 30% to 45% were seen once, and the ten largest hold around an eighth. Antigens of these TCRs are unknown. Study-level results: Relative to controls, patients had a few TRBV segments at higher frequency, with TRBV5-6, TRBV5-1 and TRBV20-1 among these.

Sequencing was carried out using blood. The receptors here all came from a girl between 10 and 17 years old with multiple sclerosis.

This clonotype was detected only a few times. V gene TRBV9 combines with J gene TRBJ1-2, with a possible D match to TRBD1 (6 bases). V lost 0 bases, J lost 8 bases, and 14 bases lay in between. The CDR3 consists of 14 residues. Per germline, CDR1 SGDLS and CDR2 YYNGEE. The CDR3 bases are TGTGCCAGCAGCGTAGGGTACGGCGGGGGCGGCTACACCTTC. Protein product: CASSVGYGGGGYTF.

This clonotype turned up a few times. The V call is TRBV7-2, the J call TRBJ2-5; the D is unclear. The V gene lost 5 bases and the J gene lost 0 bases, with 19 bases spanning the gap. Looked up from germline, CDR1 is SGHTA and CDR2 is FQGNSA. CDR3 size: 17 residues. DNA of the CDR3: TGTGCCAGCAGCCGAAATTATATAGGTGGGAACCAAGAGACCCAGTACTTC. Translating it yields CASSRNYIGGNQETQYF.

A few counts support this clonotype. V usage is TRBV6-2 or TRBV6-3 and J usage is TRBJ2-1; either TRBD1 or TRBD2 may supply D (6 bases each). The CDR3 length is 17 residues. Germline V gene sequence: CDR1 MNHEY, CDR2 SVGEGT. The V end was cut by 6 bases, the J end by 0 bases, with 18 bases between. CDR3 residues: CASREQGGGSSYNEQFF. The CDR3, as DNA: TGTGCCAGCAGGGAACAGGGTGGGGGGAGCTCCTACAATGAGCAGTTCTTC.

V usage is TRBV11-3 and J usage is TRBJ2-5, with 8 nucleotides matching TRBD2. Per the germline V gene, CDR1 is SGHNT and CDR2 is YENEEA. The length of the CDR3 is 15 residues. J gave up 1 base and V 3 bases, and 4 bases lay outside the gene matches. The chain's CDR3 is CASSLGAGVQETQYF. CDR3 in DNA: TGTGCCAGCAGCTTGGGAGCGGGGGTCCAAGAGACCCAGTACTTC. Together with reference TRBV11-3 and TRBJ2-5, the CDR3 gives the full variable domain: EAGVVQSPRYKIIEKKQPVAFWCNPISGHNTLYWYLQNLGQGPELLIRYENEEAVDDSQLPKDRFSAERLKGVDSTLKIQPAELGDSAVYLCASSLGAGVQETQYFGPGTRLLVL.

The chain uses TRBV5-1 and TRBJ2-5; D perhaps matches TRBD2 (7 bases). This CDR3 is 17 amino acids long. Germline values: CDR1 SGHRS, CDR2 YFSETQ. Trimming shortened V by 1 base and J by 1 base, and 17 bases separated the two germline ends. As DNA, the CDR3 is TGCGCCAGCAGCTTGAATTCGGCGGGGGCGGTCCAAGAGACCCAGTACTTC. This encodes CASSLNSAGAVQETQYF.

This rearrangement joins TRBV12-3 or TRBV12-4 to TRBJ1-1; D is possibly TRBD1 (6 bases). V was shortened by 1 base and J by 1 base, with 7 bases between the two germline ends. This CDR3 comprises 14 residues. The CDR3 region is CASSLGRGNTEAFF. The CDR3 region has the DNA TGTGCCAGCAGTTTAGGCAGGGGGAACACTGAAGCTTTCTTT.

V usage is TRBV7-8 and J usage is TRBJ1-4, with 7 bases lining up with TRBD1. Germline V gives CDR1 SGHVS, CDR2 FQNEAQ. The junction had 8 bases not matched to a gene; V was cut back by 5 bases and J by 5 bases. This CDR3 is 15 amino acids long. The CDR3 spells CASSANRGGNEKLFF. In nucleotides, the CDR3 is TGTGCCAGCAGCGCGAACAGGGGAGGCAATGAAAAACTGTTTTTT.

Worth noting for this clonotype: One end of the junction fails to match germline, which may point to a read error. The gene calls are TRBV7-2 and TRBJ2-2, with 11 nucleotides matching TRBD2. In germline, CDR1 is SGHTA, CDR2 FQGNSA. The CDR3 loop spans 16 amino acids. The CDR3 DNA sequence: TGTGCCGGCAGCTTAGGACGACTAGCGGGGACCGGGGAGCTGTTTTTT. As protein: CAGSLGRLAGTGELFF. The full variable domain, its missing parts supplied by reference TRBV7-2 and TRBJ2-2, is GAGVSQSPSNKVTEKGKDVELRCDPISGHTALYWYRQSLGQGLEFLIYFQGNSAPDKSGLPSDRFSAERTGGSVSTLTIQRTQQEDSAVYLCAGSLGRLAGTGELFFGEGSRLTVL.

The table lists this clonotype with a few counts. The V and J genes are TRBV6-1 and TRBJ1-5; D not certain. The V and J ends lost 2 bases and 0 bases respectively, with 8 bases between them. Germline CDR1 MNHNS, CDR2 SASEGT. This CDR3 has 15 residues. The CDR3 here is CASSELQYSNQPQHF. DNA of the CDR3: TGTGCCAGCAGTGAATTGCAGTATAGCAATCAGCCCCAGCATTTT.

With respect to this clonotype: The conserved phenylalanine or tryptophan normally closing the CDR3 is absent here, so this likely arose from a read error. V is TRBV6-1 and J is TRBJ2-1; 8 bases are a match to TRBD2. With 2 bases clipped from V and 5 bases from J, the junction kept 5 bases outside the gene matches. CDR1 is MNHNS, CDR2 SASEGT, per germline. This CDR3 comprises 15 residues. CDR3 DNA sequence: TGTGCCAGCAGTGAAAGGGCGGGGGGTCACAATGAGCAGTTCTCC. This gives the protein CASSERAGGHNEQFS.

This clonotype was counted between two and nine times. The chain uses TRBV7-9 and TRBJ2-3, with 8 nucleotides matching TRBD2. CDR1 and CDR2 (germline): SEHNR, FQNEAQ (reference sequence). This CDR3 is built from 16 residues. J gave up 5 bases and V 5 bases, and 12 bases lay outside the gene matches. Written as DNA, the CDR3 is TGTGCCAGCAGCCCCCGGGGGGGCACACGGGGAGATACGCAGTATTTT. It specifies CASSPRGGTRGDTQYF.

This clonotype was found a few times. The chain is built from TRBV6-5 and TRBJ2-2; D not resolved. The CDR3 covers 19 residues. Per the germline V gene, CDR1 is MNHEY and CDR2 is SVGAGI. V was trimmed by 0 bases and J by 2 bases, leaving 19 bases between them. CDR3: CASSYSLVFQLHNTGELFF. The CDR3 DNA sequence: TGTGCCAGCAGTTACTCCTTGGTCTTCCAGCTCCATAACACCGGGGAGCTGTTTTTT.

The chain joins TRBV7-2 to TRBJ2-7; 7 nucleotides match TRBD1. Trimming removed 5 bases from V and 3 bases from J; junction bases left unmatched: 10. The length of the CDR3 is 15 residues. Germline V CDR1 and CDR2: SGHTA, FQGNSA. CDR3 protein: CASSLLGQARYEQYF. The CDR3 coding sequence is TGTGCCAGCAGCCTCCTAGGACAGGCCCGCTACGAGCAGTACTTC.

The V call is TRBV5-1, the J call TRBJ1-4, with 8 bases lining up with TRBD1. This CDR3 spans 14 amino acids. In germline, CDR1 is SGHRS, CDR2 YFSETQ. Trimming at V came to 4 bases and at J to 8 bases, leaving 7 bases not matched to a gene. The CDR3 spells CASSHGQGGEKLFF. In nucleotides, the CDR3 is TGCGCCAGCAGCCACGGACAGGGTGGAGAAAAACTGTTTTTT.

Written as DNA, the CDR3 is TGTGCCAGCAGCCCGCGAGTGGGACTACCCTCCGCCGAGCAGTACTTC. Translated, it gives CASSPRVGLPSAEQYF. J is TRBJ2-7 and V is TRBV7-7; 7 bases fit TRBD2. There are 16 residues in the CDR3. The germline CDR1 and CDR2 sequences are SSHAT and FNYEAQ (reference sequence). Trimming cost V 5 bases and J 6 bases; bases outside gene matches: 16.

A note on this clonotype: A much more abundant neighbour one base away suggests this may be a read error. CDR3 sequence reads: CASSLEVEQTYEQYF. CDR3 nucleotides: TGTGCCAGCAGCTTAGAAGTAGAACAGACCTACGAGCAGTACTTC. The chain joins TRBV7-6 to TRBJ2-4; no definite D call. The end of the DNA aligns better with TRBJ2-7, so the J call may be wrong. The CDR3 consists of 15 residues. The V gene's germline CDR1 is SGHVS and CDR2 FNYEAQ.

In this sample, this clonotype turned up a few times. The V call is TRBV7-2, the J call TRBJ2-3, with 10 bases lining up with TRBD2. Germline V CDR1 and CDR2: SGHTA, FQGNSA. The CDR3 sequence is 15 residues long. J was trimmed by 5 bases and V by 2 bases; bases with no gene match: 4. This chain's CDR3 is CASSLSGGAGDTQYF. The CDR3 region has the DNA TGTGCCAGCAGCTTAAGCGGGGGGGCGGGAGATACGCAGTATTTT.

The chain couples TRBV5-1 to TRBJ2-7; tentative D call: TRBD2 (5 bases). The CDR3 loop spans 14 amino acids. Germline CDR1 and CDR2: SGHRS and YFSETQ. Trimming removed 4 bases at V and 2 bases at J, with 13 bases between. The chain's CDR3 is CASSIGLGPYEQYF. The CDR3 DNA is TGCGCCAGCAGCATCGGACTCGGGCCCTACGAGCAGTACTTC.

The chain links TRBV29-1 to TRBJ2-1; 7 nucleotides match TRBD1. The last part of the DNA fits TRBJ2-7 better; the J call may be wrong. The CDR3 length is 14 residues. CDR1 SQVTM and CDR2 ANQGSEA come from the germline V gene. The CDR3 loop is CSLGYRGGGYEQYF. The CDR3 DNA reads as TGCAGCCTGGGGTACAGGGGCGGAGGCTACGAGCAGTACTTC.

V gene TRBV20-1 combines with J gene TRBJ2-7, with TRBD1 as a possible D gene (6 bases). This CDR3 has 14 amino acids. Germline assignment: CDR1 DFQATT and CDR2 SNEGSKA (reference sequence). Trimming pared 4 bases from V and 2 bases from J, leaving 15 bases between. CDR3 nucleotide sequence: TGCAGTGCTACCCCCGTACAGGGTCCCTACGAGCAGTACTTC. Protein sequence: CSATPVQGPYEQYF.

The rearrangement links TRBV7-8 to TRBJ2-3; 8 bases agree with TRBD2. V was clipped by 2 bases and J by 2 bases; unmatched bases: 12. CDR1 is SGHVS and CDR2 is FQNEAQ in the germline V gene. The CDR3 contains 18 residues. CDR3 in DNA: TGTGCCAGCAGCTTAAATCGGCGGGGGGCCATCCTCACAGATACGCAGTATTTT. Translated, it gives CASSLNRRGAILTDTQYF.

This clonotype was counted a few times. The chain couples TRBV20-1 to TRBJ2-1; 10 bases are shared with TRBD2. J was trimmed by 4 bases and V by 2 bases; bases with no gene match: 5. The CDR3 loop spans 15 amino acids. Germline V gene data show CDR1 as DFQATT and CDR2 as SNEGSKA (reference sequence). The CDR3, as DNA: TGCAGTGCTAGACCCACTAGCGGGGCATACAATGAGCAGTTCTTC. This translates into CSARPTSGAYNEQFF.

The V call is TRBV20-1, the J call TRBJ2-4, with TRBD2 matching 11 bases. TRBJ2-7 matches the DNA end more closely, so the J call is doubtful. The CDR3 extends over 14 amino acids. The germline V gene encodes CDR1 DFQATT and CDR2 SNEGSKA (reference sequence). The CDR3 DNA sequence: TGCAGTGCAAGACTAGCGGGGACCTTCTACGAGCAGTACTTC. Translating it yields CSARLAGTFYEQYF.

The chain couples TRBV20-1 to TRBJ2-1; 8 nucleotides align to TRBD2. This CDR3 region has 16 residues. With V trimmed by 0 bases and J by 0 bases, 4 bases remained unmatched. Germline-derived CDR1 and CDR2 are DFQATT and SNEGSKA (reference sequence). CDR3 sequence (DNA): TGCAGTGCTAGAGAAATAGCGGGGAGCTCCTACAATGAGCAGTTCTTC. Residues: CSAREIAGSSYNEQFF.

In this sample, this clonotype turned up a few times. V gene TRBV5-1 combines with J gene TRBJ2-1; D is possibly TRBD2 (6 bases). The CDR3 covers 17 residues. Germline-derived CDR1 and CDR2 are SGHRS and YFSETQ. The V end lost 4 bases, the J end lost 4 bases, and 21 bases lay between the germline ends. CDR3 sequence reads: CASSDHRDSKPYNEQFF. CDR3 nucleotides: TGCGCCAGCAGCGACCACCGGGACTCAAAACCTTACAATGAGCAGTTCTTC.

The genes are TRBV5-1 and TRBJ2-2; possible D gene TRBD1, 6 bases. The CDR3 extends over 16 amino acids. Per the germline V gene, CDR1 is SGHRS and CDR2 is YFSETQ. Trimming took 0 bases from V and 6 from J, leaving 15 bases between them. In DNA, the CDR3 is TGCGCCAGCAGCTTGGGTCACAGGGACGTGGCCGGGGAGCTGTTTTTT. Translated: CASSLGHRDVAGELFF. Drawing the rest from reference TRBV5-1 and TRBJ2-2, the complete variable domain is KAGVTQTPRYLIKTRGQQVTLSCSPISGHRSVSWYQQTPGQGLQFLFEYFSETQRNKGNFPGRFSGRQFSNSRSEMNVSTLELGDSALYLCASSLGHRDVAGELFFGEGSRLTVL.

This clonotype has more than one count but fewer than ten. The CDR3 loop reads CASSLGGGETYEQYF. The CDR3 nucleotides are TGTGCCAGCAGTTTAGGCGGGGGTGAGACCTACGAGCAGTACTTC. The chain recombines TRBV27 with TRBJ2-7; 7 bases map to TRBD2. Trimming removed 2 bases from V and 2 bases from J; junction bases left unmatched: 6. CDR1 MNHEY and CDR2 SMNVEV come from the germline V gene (reference sequence). The CDR3 covers 15 residues.

This chain uses TRBV10-3 with TRBJ1-1, with D perhaps matching TRBD1 (6 bases). The CDR3 has 13 residues. Deletions cut 6 bases from V and 4 bases from J, with 12 bases between. Germline V lookup: CDR1 ENHRY, CDR2 SYGVKD. CDR3 sequence: CAIRIRGGTEAFF. CDR3 bases: TGTGCCATCAGGATAAGAGGGGGCACTGAAGCTTTCTTT.

The sample holds a few counts of this clonotype. The V gene is TRBV12-3 or TRBV12-4, the J gene TRBJ2-1; D call uncertain. V lost 3 bases and J 4 bases, leaving 4 bases between the germline ends. This CDR3 has 12 residues. The CDR3 coding sequence is TGTGCCAGCAGTTTCCTTTACAATGAGCAGTTCTTC. Protein: CASSFLYNEQFF.

This clonotype was detected only a few times. The chain employs TRBV5-5 and TRBJ2-1; 10 bases match TRBD1. Trimming removed 3 bases from V and 6 bases from J; junction bases left unmatched: 3. Germline-derived CDR1 and CDR2 are SGHKS and YYEKEE (reference sequence). There are 14 residues in the CDR3. The CDR3 sequence is CASSWGQGRNEQFF. In DNA, the CDR3 is TGTGCCAGCAGCTGGGGACAGGGGCGCAATGAGCAGTTCTTC.